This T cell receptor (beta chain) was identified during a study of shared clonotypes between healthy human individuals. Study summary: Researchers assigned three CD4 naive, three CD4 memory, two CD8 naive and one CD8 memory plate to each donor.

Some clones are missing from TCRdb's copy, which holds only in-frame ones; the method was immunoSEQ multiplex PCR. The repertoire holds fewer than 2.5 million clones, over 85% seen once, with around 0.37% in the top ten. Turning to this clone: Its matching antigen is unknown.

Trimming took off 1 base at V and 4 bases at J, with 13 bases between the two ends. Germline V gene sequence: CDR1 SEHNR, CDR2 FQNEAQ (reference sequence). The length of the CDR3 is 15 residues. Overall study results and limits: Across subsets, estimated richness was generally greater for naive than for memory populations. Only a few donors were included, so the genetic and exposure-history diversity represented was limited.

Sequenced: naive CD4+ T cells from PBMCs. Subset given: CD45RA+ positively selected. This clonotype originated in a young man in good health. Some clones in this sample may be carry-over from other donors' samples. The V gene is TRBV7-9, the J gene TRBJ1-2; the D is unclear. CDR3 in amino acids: CASSLVRTYGYGYTF. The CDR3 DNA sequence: TGTGCCAGCAGCTTAGTAAGGACGTACGGCTATGGCTACACCTTC. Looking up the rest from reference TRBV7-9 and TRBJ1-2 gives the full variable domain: DTGVSQNPRHKITKRGQNVTFRCDPISEHNRLYWYRQTLGQGPEFLTYFQNEAQLEKSRLLSDRFSAERPKGSFSTLEIQRTEQGDSAMYLCASSLVRTYGYGYTFGSGTRLTVV.